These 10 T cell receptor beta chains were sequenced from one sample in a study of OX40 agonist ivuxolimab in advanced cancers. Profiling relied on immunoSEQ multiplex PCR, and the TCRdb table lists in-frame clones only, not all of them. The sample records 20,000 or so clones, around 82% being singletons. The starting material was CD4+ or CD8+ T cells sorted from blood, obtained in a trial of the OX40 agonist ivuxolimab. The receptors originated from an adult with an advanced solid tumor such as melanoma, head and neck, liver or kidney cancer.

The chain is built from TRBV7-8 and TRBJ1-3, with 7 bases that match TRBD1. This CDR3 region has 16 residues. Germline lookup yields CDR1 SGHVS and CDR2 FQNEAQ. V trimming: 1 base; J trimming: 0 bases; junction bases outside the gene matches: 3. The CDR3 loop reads CASSLGTGFSGNTIYF. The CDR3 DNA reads TGTGCCAGCAGCTTAGGGACAGGATTCTCTGGAAACACCATATATTTT.

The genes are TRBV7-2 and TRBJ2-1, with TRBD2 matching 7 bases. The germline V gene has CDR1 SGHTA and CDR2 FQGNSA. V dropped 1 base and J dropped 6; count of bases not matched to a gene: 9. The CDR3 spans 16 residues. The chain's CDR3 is CASSLVDGGFGNEQFF. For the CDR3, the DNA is TGTGCCAGCAGCTTAGTAGACGGGGGGTTCGGCAATGAGCAGTTCTTC. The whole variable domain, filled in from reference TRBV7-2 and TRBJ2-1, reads GAGVSQSPSNKVTEKGKDVELRCDPISGHTALYWYRQSLGQGLEFLIYFQGNSAPDKSGLPSDRFSAERTGGSVSTLTIQRTQQEDSAVYLCASSLVDGGFGNEQFFGPGTRLTVL.

The DNA for the CDR3 is TGCGCCAGCAGCCAAGATGGGGCAGCAGCTAACTATGGCTACACCTTC. Its translation: CASSQDGAAANYGYTF. V is TRBV4-3 and J is TRBJ1-2; possibly TRBD1 for D (5 bases). In germline, CDR1 is LGHNA, CDR2 YSLEER. The CDR3 sequence is 16 residues long. The V gene lost 0 bases and the J gene lost 0 bases, with 11 bases spanning the gap.

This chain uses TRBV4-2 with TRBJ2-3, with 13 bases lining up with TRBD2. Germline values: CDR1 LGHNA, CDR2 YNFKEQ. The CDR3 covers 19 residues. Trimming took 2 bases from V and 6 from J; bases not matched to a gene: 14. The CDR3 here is CASSQLLGLAGTQRDTQYF. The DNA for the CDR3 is TGTGCCAGCAGCCAACTCCTGGGACTAGCGGGGACCCAGCGGGATACGCAGTATTTT.

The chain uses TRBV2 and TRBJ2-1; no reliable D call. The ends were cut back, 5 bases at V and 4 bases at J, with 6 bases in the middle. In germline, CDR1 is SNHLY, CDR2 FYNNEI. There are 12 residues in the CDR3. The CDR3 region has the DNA TGTGCCAGCAGTTCCCTGTACAATGAGCAGTTCTTC. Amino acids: CASSSLYNEQFF.

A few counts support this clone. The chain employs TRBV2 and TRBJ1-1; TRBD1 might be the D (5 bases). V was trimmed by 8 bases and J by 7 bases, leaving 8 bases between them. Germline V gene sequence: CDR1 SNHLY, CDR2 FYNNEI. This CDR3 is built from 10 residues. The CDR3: CASQQGEAFF. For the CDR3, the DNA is TGTGCCAGCCAGCAGGGTGAAGCTTTCTTT.

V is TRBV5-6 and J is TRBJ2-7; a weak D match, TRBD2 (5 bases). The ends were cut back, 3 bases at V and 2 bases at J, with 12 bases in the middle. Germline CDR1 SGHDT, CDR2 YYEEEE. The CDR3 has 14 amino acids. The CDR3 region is CASSSDYQTYEQYF. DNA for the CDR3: TGTGCCAGCAGCTCCGACTATCAAACCTACGAGCAGTACTTC.

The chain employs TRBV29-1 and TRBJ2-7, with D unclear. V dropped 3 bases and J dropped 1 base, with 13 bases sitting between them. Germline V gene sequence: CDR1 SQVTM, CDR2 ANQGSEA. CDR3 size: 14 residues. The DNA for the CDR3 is TGCAGCGTTGATGGTGGAACGGAGTCCTACGAGCAGTACTTC. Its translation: CSVDGGTESYEQYF.

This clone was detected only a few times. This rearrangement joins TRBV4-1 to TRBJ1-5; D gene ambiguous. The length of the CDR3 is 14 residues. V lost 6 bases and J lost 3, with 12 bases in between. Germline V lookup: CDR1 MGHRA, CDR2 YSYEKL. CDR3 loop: CASSLPGPNQPQHF. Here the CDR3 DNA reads TGCGCCAGCAGTCTACCGGGCCCCAATCAGCCCCAGCATTTT.

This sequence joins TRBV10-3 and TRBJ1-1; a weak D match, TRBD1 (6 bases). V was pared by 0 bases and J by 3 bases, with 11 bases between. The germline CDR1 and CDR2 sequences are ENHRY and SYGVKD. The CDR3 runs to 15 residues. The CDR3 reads CAISESPGVDTEAFF. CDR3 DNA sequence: TGTGCCATCAGTGAGTCTCCAGGGGTGGACACTGAAGCTTTCTTT.